Below, 9 T cell receptor beta chains from the same sample are listed, as sequenced in a study of T cells expressing NK-cell markers. TCRdb derives one entry per CDR3 protein from the 5' RACE reads, leaving out DNA. This listing includes about 180,000 distinct CDR3 sequences. Sequences were obtained from blood T cells: a sorted CD56 or NKG2C T cell subset, CD4+ or CD8+ T cells, or bulk PBMC T cells (not recorded which). The source is a woman aged 18 to 75 in good health.

The J gene is TRBJ2-7, the V gene TRBV29-1; TCRdb indicates TRBD1, and absent DNA this call remains unverified. Germline V CDR1 and CDR2: SQVTM, ANQGSEA. This CDR3 comprises 13 residues. CDR3 in amino acids: CSVGTGQGTEQYF.

The V gene is TRBV7-9, the J gene TRBJ2-3; the D call from TCRdb, TRBD1, cannot be confirmed without DNA. The V gene's germline CDR1 is SEHNR and CDR2 FQNEAQ (reference sequence). The CDR3 contains 14 residues. The chain's CDR3 is CASSLGTGKDTQYF.

The V gene is TRBV7-3, the J gene TRBJ2-2; the D call of TRBD1 rests on TCRdb alone, since no DNA is present to check it. CDR3 length equals 14 residues. Germline V gives CDR1 SGHTA, CDR2 FQGTGA. The CDR3: CASSLRQGPGELFF.

The genes are TRBV5-6 and TRBJ1-2; TCRdb selects TRBD1, and the lack of DNA leaves this call unchecked. CDR3 length: 15 residues. Germline V gene data show CDR1 as SGHDT and CDR2 as YYEEEE. The CDR3 region is CASITLEAFNYGYTF.

The chain is built from TRBV5-6 and TRBJ1-5; as DNA is missing, the TRBD1 call by TCRdb cannot be tested. The CDR3 has 16 amino acids. From germline, CDR1 is SGHDT and CDR2 YYEEEE. Here the CDR3 reads CASSTLGDEGNQPQHF.

The rearrangement links TRBV7-8 to TRBJ2-5; with no DNA, the TCRdb D assignment of TRBD1 cannot be verified. CDR3 length: 15 residues. Germline V lookup: CDR1 SGHVS, CDR2 FQNEAQ. CDR3: CASSKGGTLKETQYF.

V usage is TRBV5-1 and J usage is TRBJ2-1; the TCRdb call, TRBD2, lacks DNA for checking. From germline, CDR1 is SGHRS and CDR2 YFSETQ. The CDR3 extends over 17 amino acids. CDR3 amino acids: CASSLGFRGRAVHEQFF.

The chain uses TRBV5-1 and TRBJ2-7; checking the TCRdb D call of TRBD2 is not possible without DNA. This CDR3 has 15 amino acids. Per the germline V gene, CDR1 is SGHRS and CDR2 is YFSETQ. CDR3 sequence: CASSSSGGRNYEQYF.

V usage is TRBV5-5 and J usage is TRBJ2-1; TCRdb reports TRBD2, a call that lacks DNA to check it against. There are 18 residues in the CDR3. Germline lookup yields CDR1 SGHKS and CDR2 YYEKEE (reference sequence). CDR3: CASSLAIFVGLANDEQFF.